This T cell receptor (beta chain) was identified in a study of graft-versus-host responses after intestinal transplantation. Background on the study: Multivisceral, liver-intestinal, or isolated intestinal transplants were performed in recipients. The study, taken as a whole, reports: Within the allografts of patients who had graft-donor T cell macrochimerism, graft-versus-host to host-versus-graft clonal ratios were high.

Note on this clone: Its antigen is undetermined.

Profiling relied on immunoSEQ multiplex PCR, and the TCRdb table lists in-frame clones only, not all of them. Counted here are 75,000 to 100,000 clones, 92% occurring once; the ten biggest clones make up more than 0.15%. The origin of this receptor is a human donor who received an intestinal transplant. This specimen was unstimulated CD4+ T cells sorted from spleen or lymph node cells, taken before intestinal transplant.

Here the CDR3 reads CASTVKLAGGTDTQYF. The CDR3 DNA reads TGTGCCAGCACCGTGAAACTAGCGGGGGGCACAGATACGCAGTATTTT. The chain joins TRBV5-4 to TRBJ2-3; 11 bases fit TRBD2. Germline values: CDR1 SGHNT, CDR2 YYREEE (reference sequence). The CDR3 length is 16 residues. Trimming cost V 6 bases and J 1 base; bases outside gene matches: 7.